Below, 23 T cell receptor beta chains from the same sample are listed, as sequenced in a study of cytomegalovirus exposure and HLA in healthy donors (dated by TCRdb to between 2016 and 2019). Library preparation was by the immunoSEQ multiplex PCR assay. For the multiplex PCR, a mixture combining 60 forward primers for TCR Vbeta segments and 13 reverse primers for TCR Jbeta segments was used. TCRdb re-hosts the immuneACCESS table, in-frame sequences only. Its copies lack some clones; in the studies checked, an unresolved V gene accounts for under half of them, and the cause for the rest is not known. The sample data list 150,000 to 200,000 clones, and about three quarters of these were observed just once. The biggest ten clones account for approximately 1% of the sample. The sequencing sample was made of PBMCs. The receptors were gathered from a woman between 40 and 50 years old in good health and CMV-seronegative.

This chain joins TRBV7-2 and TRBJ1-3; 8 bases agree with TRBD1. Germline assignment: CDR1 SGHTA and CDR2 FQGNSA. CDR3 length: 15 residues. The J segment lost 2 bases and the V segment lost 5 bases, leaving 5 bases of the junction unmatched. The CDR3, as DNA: TGTGCCAGCAGCCGGACAGGGAGCCCTGGAAACACCATATATTTT. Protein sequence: CASSRTGSPGNTIYF.

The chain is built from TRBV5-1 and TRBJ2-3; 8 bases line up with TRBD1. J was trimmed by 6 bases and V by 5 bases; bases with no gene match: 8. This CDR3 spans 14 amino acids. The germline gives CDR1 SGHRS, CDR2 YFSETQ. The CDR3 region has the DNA TGCGCCAGCAGGCGGGACAGGCCATGGGATACGCAGTATTTT. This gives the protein CASRRDRPWDTQYF.

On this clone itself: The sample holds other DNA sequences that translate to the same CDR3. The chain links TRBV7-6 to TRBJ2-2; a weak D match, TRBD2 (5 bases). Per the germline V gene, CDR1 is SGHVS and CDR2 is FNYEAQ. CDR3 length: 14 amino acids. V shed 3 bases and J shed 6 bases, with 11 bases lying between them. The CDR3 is CASSLHSAAGELFF. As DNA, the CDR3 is TGTGCCAGCAGCTTGCATAGCGCAGCCGGGGAGCTGTTTTTT.

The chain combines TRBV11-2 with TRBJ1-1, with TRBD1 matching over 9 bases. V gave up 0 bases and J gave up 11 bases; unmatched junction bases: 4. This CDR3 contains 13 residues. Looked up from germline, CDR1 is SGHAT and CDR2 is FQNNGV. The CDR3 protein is CASSLDLGTGAFF. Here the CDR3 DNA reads TGTGCCAGCAGCTTAGATCTGGGGACAGGGGCTTTCTTT.

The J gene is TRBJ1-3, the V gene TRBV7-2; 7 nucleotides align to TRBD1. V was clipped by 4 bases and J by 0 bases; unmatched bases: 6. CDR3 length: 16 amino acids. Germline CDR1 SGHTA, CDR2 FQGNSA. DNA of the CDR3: TGTGCCAGCAGCTCTAGACAGGGAAGCTCTGGAAACACCATATATTTT. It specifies CASSSRQGSSGNTIYF.

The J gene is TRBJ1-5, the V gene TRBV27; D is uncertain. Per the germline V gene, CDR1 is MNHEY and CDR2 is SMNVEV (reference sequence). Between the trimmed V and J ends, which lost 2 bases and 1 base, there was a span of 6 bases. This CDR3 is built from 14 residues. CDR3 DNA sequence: TGTGCCAGCAGTTTACGGGAAAGCAATCAGCCCCAGCATTTT. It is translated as CASSLRESNQPQHF.

As DNA, the CDR3 is TGTGCCAGCAGTTACTCGACGGGGATGAGTGAAAAACTGTTTTTT. Residues: CASSYSTGMSEKLFF. V and J are TRBV6-5 and TRBJ1-4; D uncertain. CDR1 and CDR2 from the germline V gene are MNHEY and SVGAGI. The germline V and J ends were trimmed by 0 bases and 7 bases, with 12 bases remaining between them. The CDR3 sequence is 15 residues long.

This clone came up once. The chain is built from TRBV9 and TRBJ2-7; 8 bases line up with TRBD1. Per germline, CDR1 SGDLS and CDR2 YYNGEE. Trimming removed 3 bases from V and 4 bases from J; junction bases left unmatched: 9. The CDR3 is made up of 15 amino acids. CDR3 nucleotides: TGTGCCAGCAGCGCAGACAGGGGACCTATTTACGAGCAGTACTTC. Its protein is CASSADRGPIYEQYF. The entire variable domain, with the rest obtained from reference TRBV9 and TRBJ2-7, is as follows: DSGVTQTPKHLITATGQRVTLRCSPRSGDLSVYWYQQSLDQGLQFLIQYYNGEERAKGNILERFSAQQFPDLHSELNLSSLELGDSALYFCASSADRGPIYEQYFGPGTRLTVT.

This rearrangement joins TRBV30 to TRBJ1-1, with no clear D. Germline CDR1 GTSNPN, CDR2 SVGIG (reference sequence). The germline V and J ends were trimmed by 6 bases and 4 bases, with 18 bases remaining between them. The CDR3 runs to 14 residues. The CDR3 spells CACATELEGTEAFF. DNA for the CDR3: TGTGCCTGCGCGACGGAACTGGAGGGCACTGAAGCTTTCTTT. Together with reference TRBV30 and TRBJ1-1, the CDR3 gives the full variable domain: SQTIHQWPATLVQPVGSPLSLECTVEGTSNPNLYWYRQAAGRGLQLLFYSVGIGQISSEVPQNLSASRPQDRQFILSSKKLLLSDSGFYLCACATELEGTEAFFGQGTRLTVV.

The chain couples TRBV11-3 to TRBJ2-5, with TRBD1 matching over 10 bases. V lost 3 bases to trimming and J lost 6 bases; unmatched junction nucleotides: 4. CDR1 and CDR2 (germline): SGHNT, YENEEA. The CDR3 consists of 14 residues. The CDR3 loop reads CASSFRDRGKTQYF. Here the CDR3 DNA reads TGTGCCAGCAGCTTCAGGGACAGGGGAAAGACCCAGTACTTC.

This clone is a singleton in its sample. CDR3 sequence: CATRTGTGVNTEAFF. The CDR3, as DNA: TGTGCCACCAGGACCGGGACAGGAGTAAACACTGAAGCTTTCTTT. The J gene is TRBJ1-1, the V gene TRBV19; 8 bases are shared with TRBD1. The CDR3 length is 15 residues. Unmatched junction bases numbered 12, after V lost 10 bases and J lost 2 bases. From germline, CDR1 is LNHDA and CDR2 SQIVND (reference sequence).

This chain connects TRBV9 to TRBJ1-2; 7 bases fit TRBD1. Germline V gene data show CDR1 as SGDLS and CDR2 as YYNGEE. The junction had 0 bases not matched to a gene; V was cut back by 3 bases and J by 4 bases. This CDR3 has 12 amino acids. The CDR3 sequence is CASSGDSYGYTF. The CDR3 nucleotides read TGTGCCAGCAGCGGGGACAGCTATGGCTACACCTTC. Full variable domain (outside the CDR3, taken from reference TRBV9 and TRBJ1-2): DSGVTQTPKHLITATGQRVTLRCSPRSGDLSVYWYQQSLDQGLQFLIQYYNGEERAKGNILERFSAQQFPDLHSELNLSSLELGDSALYFCASSGDSYGYTFGSGTRLTVV.

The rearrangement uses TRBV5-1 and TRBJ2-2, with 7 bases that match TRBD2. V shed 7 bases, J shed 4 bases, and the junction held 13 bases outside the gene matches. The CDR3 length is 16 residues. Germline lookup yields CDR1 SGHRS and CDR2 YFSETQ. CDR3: CASLDTAGLGTGELFF. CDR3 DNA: TGCGCCAGCCTGGATACAGCGGGACTCGGCACCGGGGAGCTGTTTTTT. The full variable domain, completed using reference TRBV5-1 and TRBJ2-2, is KAGVTQTPRYLIKTRGQQVTLSCSPISGHRSVSWYQQTPGQGLQFLFEYFSETQRNKGNFPGRFSGRQFSNSRSEMNVSTLELGDSALYLCASLDTAGLGTGELFFGEGSRLTVL.

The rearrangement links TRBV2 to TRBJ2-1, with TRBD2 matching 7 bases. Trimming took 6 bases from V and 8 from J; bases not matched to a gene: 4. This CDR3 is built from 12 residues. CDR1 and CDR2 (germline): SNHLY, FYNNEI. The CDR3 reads CASSATSYEQFF. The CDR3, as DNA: TGTGCCAGCAGCGCGACTAGCTATGAGCAGTTCTTC.

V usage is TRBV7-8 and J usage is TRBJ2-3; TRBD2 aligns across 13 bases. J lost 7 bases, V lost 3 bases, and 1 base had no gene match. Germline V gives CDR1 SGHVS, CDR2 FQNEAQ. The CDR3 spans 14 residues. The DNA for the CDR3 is TGTGCCAGCAGCTTTGGGACTAGCGGGAATACGCAGTATTTT. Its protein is CASSFGTSGNTQYF.

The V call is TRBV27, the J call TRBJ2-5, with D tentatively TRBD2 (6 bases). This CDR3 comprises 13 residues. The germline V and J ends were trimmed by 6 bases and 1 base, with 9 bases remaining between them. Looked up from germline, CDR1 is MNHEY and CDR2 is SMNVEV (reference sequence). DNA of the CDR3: TGTGCCAGCAGAAGGGACTTCCAAGAGACCCAGTACTTC. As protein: CASRRDFQETQYF.

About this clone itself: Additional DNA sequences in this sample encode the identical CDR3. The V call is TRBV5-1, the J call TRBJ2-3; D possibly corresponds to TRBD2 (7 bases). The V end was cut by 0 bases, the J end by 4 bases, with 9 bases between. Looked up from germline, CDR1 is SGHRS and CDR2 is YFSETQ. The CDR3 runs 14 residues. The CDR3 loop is CASSLAGGPDTQYF. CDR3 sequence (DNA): TGCGCCAGCAGCTTGGCGGGGGGCCCAGATACGCAGTATTTT.

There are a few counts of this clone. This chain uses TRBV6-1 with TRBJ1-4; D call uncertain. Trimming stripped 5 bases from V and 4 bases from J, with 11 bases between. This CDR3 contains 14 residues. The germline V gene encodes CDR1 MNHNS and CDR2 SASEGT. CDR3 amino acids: CASSRGGNNEKLFF. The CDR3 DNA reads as TGTGCCAGCAGTCGCGGCGGGAATAATGAAAAACTGTTTTTT.

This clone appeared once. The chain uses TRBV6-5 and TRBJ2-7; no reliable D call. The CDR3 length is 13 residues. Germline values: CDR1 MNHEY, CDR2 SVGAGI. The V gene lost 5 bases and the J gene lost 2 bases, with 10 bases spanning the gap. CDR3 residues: CASSDTLPYEQYV. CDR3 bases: TGTGCCAGCAGTGACACCCTCCCCTACGAGCAGTACGTC.

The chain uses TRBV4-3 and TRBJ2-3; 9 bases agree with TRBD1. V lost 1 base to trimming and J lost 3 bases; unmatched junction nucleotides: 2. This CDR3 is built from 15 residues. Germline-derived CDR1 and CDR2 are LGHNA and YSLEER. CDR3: CASSQAGQGTDTQYF. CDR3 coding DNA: TGCGCCAGCAGCCAAGCGGGACAGGGTACAGATACGCAGTATTTT.

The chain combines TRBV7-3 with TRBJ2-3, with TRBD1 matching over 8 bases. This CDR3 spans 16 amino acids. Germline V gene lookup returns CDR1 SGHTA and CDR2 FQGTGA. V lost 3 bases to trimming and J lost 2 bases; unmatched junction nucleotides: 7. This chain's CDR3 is CASSLGTGSSTDTQYF. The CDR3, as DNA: TGTGCCAGCAGCTTGGGGACAGGTTCATCCACAGATACGCAGTATTTT.

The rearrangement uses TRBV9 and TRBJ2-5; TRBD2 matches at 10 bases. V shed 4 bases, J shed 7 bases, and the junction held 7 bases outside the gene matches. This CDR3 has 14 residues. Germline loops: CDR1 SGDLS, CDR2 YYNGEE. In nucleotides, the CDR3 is TGTGCCAGCAGCAAAGAGATAGCGGGGGGGACCCAGTACTTC. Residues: CASSKEIAGGTQYF.

As DNA, the CDR3 is TGTGCCAGCAGTGAAGAGTATGGGGGGGGTACTGAAGCTTTCTTT. Its protein product is CASSEEYGGGTEAFF. The chain recombines TRBV2 with TRBJ1-1, with TRBD1 as a possible D gene (5 bases). Trimming removed 1 base at V and 5 bases at J, with 14 bases between. The CDR3 spans 15 residues. The germline V gene has CDR1 SNHLY and CDR2 FYNNEI.